Listed below are T cell receptor beta chains from one sample, sequenced in a study of graft-versus-host responses after intestinal transplantation. No antigen has been identified for these receptors. TCRdb's table, derived via immunoSEQ multiplex PCR, lists solely in-frame clones and lacks some. The repertoire holds 150,000 or so clones, about 90% seen once, with roughly 0.19% in the top ten. The sample was unstimulated CD4+ T cells sorted from spleen or lymph node cells, taken before intestinal transplant. The source is a human donor who received an intestinal transplant. Both conserved end residues are part of each CDR3. A D gene is named only where the DNA matches it firmly. The listing skips clone size in some rows; elsewhere it reads once, few, many or a size class.

v_call: TRBV11-3; clone_size: -; d_call: TRBD1; j_call: TRBJ2-3; cdr3_aa: CASSDRGPDTQYF; cdr3_nt: TGTGCCAGCAGCGACAGGGGCCCAGATACGCAGTATTTT
v_call: TRBV18; clone_size: -; d_call: -; j_call: TRBJ2-7; cdr3_aa: CASSPGTLYEQYF; cdr3_nt: TGTGCCAGCTCACCAGGGACCCTCTACGAGCAGTACTTC
v_call: TRBV6-1; clone_size: -; d_call: -; j_call: TRBJ2-1; cdr3_aa: CASMARDNEQFF; cdr3_nt: TGTGCCAGCATGGCAAGGGACAATGAGCAGTTCTTC
v_call: TRBV4-1; clone_size: -; d_call: -; j_call: TRBJ1-2; cdr3_aa: CASSQVASLKDGYTF; cdr3_nt: TGCGCCAGCAGCCAAGTGGCCTCTCTGAAGGATGGCTACACCTTC
v_call: TRBV18; clone_size: -; d_call: TRBD1; j_call: TRBJ1-2; cdr3_aa: CASSPAGGNGYTF; cdr3_nt: TGTGCCAGCTCACCAGCAGGGGGAAATGGCTACACCTTC
v_call: TRBV6-5; clone_size: -; d_call: -; j_call: TRBJ2-3; cdr3_aa: CASSPRVEDTQYF; cdr3_nt: TGTGCCAGCAGTCCCCGGGTGGAGGATACGCAGTATTTT
v_call: TRBV9; clone_size: -; d_call: TRBD1; j_call: TRBJ2-1; cdr3_aa: CASSVAQGVSYNEQFF; cdr3_nt: TGTGCCAGCAGCGTAGCTCAGGGGGTTTCCTACAATGAGCAGTTCTTC
v_call: TRBV4-2; clone_size: -; d_call: TRBD1; j_call: TRBJ1-4; cdr3_aa: CASSRETGVATNEKLFF; cdr3_nt: TGTGCCAGCAGCCGGGAGACAGGGGTAGCAACTAATGAAAAACTGTTTTTT
v_call: TRBV29-1; clone_size: -; d_call: TRBD2; j_call: TRBJ2-7; cdr3_aa: CSITGTSGYEQYF; cdr3_nt: TGCAGCATCACCGGGACTAGCGGCTACGAGCAGTACTTC
v_call: TRBV5-4; clone_size: -; d_call: TRBD2; j_call: TRBJ2-7; cdr3_aa: CASSRTSGRLEQYF; cdr3_nt: TGTGCCAGCAGCAGGACTAGCGGGAGGCTCGAGCAGTACTTC
v_call: TRBV9; clone_size: -; d_call: TRBD2; j_call: TRBJ2-3; cdr3_aa: CASSVGAGGSTDTQYF; cdr3_nt: TGTGCCAGCAGCGTAGGGGCGGGGGGAAGCACAGATACGCAGTATTTT
v_call: TRBV5-1; clone_size: -; d_call: TRBD1; j_call: TRBJ1-4; cdr3_aa: CASSGQGTTEKLFF; cdr3_nt: TGCGCCAGCAGCGGACAGGGAACTACTGAAAAACTGTTTTTT
v_call: TRBV15; clone_size: -; d_call: -; j_call: TRBJ2-2; cdr3_aa: CATSRVFVGTNTGELFF; cdr3_nt: TGTGCCACCAGCAGAGTTTTTGTGGGAACGAACACCGGGGAGCTGTTTTTT
v_call: TRBV28; clone_size: -; d_call: TRBD2; j_call: TRBJ2-1; cdr3_aa: CASRSGLAGSNEQFF; cdr3_nt: TGTGCCAGCAGATCAGGTCTAGCGGGGTCTAATGAGCAGTTCTTC
v_call: TRBV6-1; clone_size: once; d_call: TRBD1; j_call: TRBJ1-2; cdr3_aa: CASKNTGGGYGYTF; cdr3_nt: TGTGCCAGCAAGAATACAGGGGGTGGCTATGGCTACACCTTC
v_call: TRBV6-4; clone_size: -; d_call: -; j_call: TRBJ2-6; cdr3_aa: CANSPRVYGANVLTF; cdr3_nt: TGTGCCAACAGTCCGAGGGTGTACGGGGCCAACGTCCTGACTTTC
v_call: TRBV18; clone_size: -; d_call: -; j_call: TRBJ1-5; cdr3_aa: CASSPDSPGTNQPQHF; cdr3_nt: TGTGCCAGCTCACCAGATAGCCCAGGGACCAATCAGCCCCAGCATTTT
v_call: TRBV19; clone_size: -; d_call: TRBD1; j_call: TRBJ1-4; cdr3_aa: CASSPGQGNEKLFF; cdr3_nt: TGTGCCAGTTCCCCGGGACAGGGGAATGAAAAACTGTTTTTT
v_call: TRBV6-5; clone_size: -; d_call: -; j_call: TRBJ2-1; cdr3_aa: CASSYSPGTLYNEQFF; cdr3_nt: TGTGCCAGCAGTTACTCCCCCGGGACTCTATACAATGAGCAGTTCTTC
v_call: TRBV11-2; clone_size: -; d_call: -; j_call: TRBJ1-1; cdr3_aa: CASSSRWNTEAFF; cdr3_nt: TGTGCCAGCAGCTCGAGGTGGAACACTGAAGCTTTCTTT
v_call: TRBV4-1; clone_size: -; d_call: -; j_call: TRBJ1-1; cdr3_aa: CASSQDWSVNTEAFF; cdr3_nt: TGCGCCAGCAGCCAAGATTGGTCGGTGAACACTGAAGCTTTCTTT
v_call: TRBV6-5; clone_size: -; d_call: -; j_call: TRBJ1-1; cdr3_aa: CASSRHLTGNTEAFF; cdr3_nt: TGTGCCAGCAGTCGACACCTCACGGGGAACACTGAAGCTTTCTTT
v_call: TRBV15; clone_size: -; d_call: -; j_call: TRBJ1-6; cdr3_aa: CATSGAGYNSPLHF; cdr3_nt: TGTGCCACCAGTGGGGCAGGCTATAATTCACCCCTCCACTTT
v_call: TRBV5-4; clone_size: -; d_call: TRBD1; j_call: TRBJ2-5; cdr3_aa: CASSSDRGTQETQYF; cdr3_nt: TGTGCCAGCAGCTCGGACAGGGGCACTCAAGAGACCCAGTACTTC
v_call: TRBV7-2; clone_size: -; d_call: TRBD1; j_call: TRBJ2-7; cdr3_aa: CASSFGQGPYEQYF; cdr3_nt: TGTGCCAGCAGCTTCGGACAGGGGCCCTACGAGCAGTACTTC
v_call: TRBV27; clone_size: -; d_call: -; j_call: TRBJ1-4; cdr3_aa: CASRETGATNEKLFF; cdr3_nt: TGTGCCAGCAGGGAGACGGGTGCAACTAATGAAAAACTGTTTTTT
v_call: TRBV7-3; clone_size: -; d_call: -; j_call: TRBJ2-7; cdr3_aa: CASSLAGNTYEQYF; cdr3_nt: TGTGCCAGCAGCTTAGCGGGGAACACCTACGAGCAGTACTTC
v_call: TRBV7-3; clone_size: -; d_call: -; j_call: TRBJ2-6; cdr3_aa: CASSAGAGSGANVLTF; cdr3_nt: TGTGCCAGCAGCGCTGGGGCCGGCTCTGGGGCCAACGTCCTGACTTTC
v_call: TRBV4-2; clone_size: -; d_call: -; j_call: TRBJ2-7; cdr3_aa: CASSQDLPGGSVGSSYEQYF; cdr3_nt: TGTGCCAGCAGCCAAGATCTTCCTGGCGGGTCCGTGGGGAGCTCCTACGAGCAGTACTTC
v_call: TRBV15; clone_size: -; d_call: TRBD2; j_call: TRBJ2-7; cdr3_aa: CATSRELAGVEEQYF; cdr3_nt: TGTGCCACCAGCAGAGAACTAGCGGGAGTAGAGGAGCAGTACTTC
v_call: TRBV5-1; clone_size: -; d_call: TRBD1; j_call: TRBJ2-7; cdr3_aa: CASSIGTGRLEEQYF; cdr3_nt: TGCGCCAGCAGCATCGGGACAGGGAGGTTGGAAGAGCAGTACTTC
v_call: TRBV5-4; clone_size: -; d_call: -; j_call: TRBJ1-1; cdr3_aa: CASSLIRGNTEAFF; cdr3_nt: TGTGCCAGCAGTTTGATTAGGGGGAACACTGAAGCTTTCTTT
v_call: TRBV5-8; clone_size: -; d_call: -; j_call: TRBJ1-5; cdr3_aa: CASSLAVRSNQPQHF; cdr3_nt: TGTGCCAGCAGCTTGGCGGTTCGAAGCAATCAGCCCCAGCATTTT
v_call: TRBV7-2; clone_size: -; d_call: TRBD1; j_call: TRBJ2-2; cdr3_aa: CASSPDRGTVTGELFF; cdr3_nt: TGTGCCAGCAGCCCAGACAGGGGGACTGTCACCGGGGAGCTGTTTTTT
v_call: TRBV10-2; clone_size: -; d_call: TRBD2; j_call: TRBJ2-1; cdr3_aa: CASRDPGLAADEQFF; cdr3_nt: TGCGCCAGCAGGGATCCGGGACTAGCGGCCGATGAGCAGTTCTTC
v_call: TRBV18; clone_size: -; d_call: -; j_call: TRBJ2-7; cdr3_aa: CASSPKRTQTAYEQYF; cdr3_nt: TGTGCCAGCTCACCAAAAAGGACTCAAACTGCCTACGAGCAGTACTTC
v_call: TRBV28; clone_size: once; d_call: TRBD1; j_call: TRBJ2-4; cdr3_aa: CASSVGGLAKNIQYF; cdr3_nt: TGTGCCAGCAGTGTAGGGGGCTTAGCCAAAAACATTCAGTACTTC
v_call: TRBV23-1; clone_size: -; d_call: -; j_call: TRBJ1-1; cdr3_aa: CASSPPKDGMNTEAFF; cdr3_nt: TGCGCCAGCAGTCCGCCTAAGGACGGCATGAACACTGAAGCTTTCTTT
v_call: TRBV18; clone_size: -; d_call: -; j_call: TRBJ1-5; cdr3_aa: CASSPRPGVDQPQHF; cdr3_nt: TGTGCCAGCTCACCACGTCCAGGGGTTGATCAGCCCCAGCATTTT
v_call: TRBV28; clone_size: -; d_call: -; j_call: TRBJ2-3; cdr3_aa: CASSSEGADTQYF; cdr3_nt: TGTGCCAGCAGTTCAGAGGGGGCAGATACGCAGTATTTT
v_call: TRBV25-1; clone_size: -; d_call: TRBD1; j_call: TRBJ2-7; cdr3_aa: CASSEPGQKAYEQYF; cdr3_nt: TGTGCCAGCAGTGAACCGGGACAGAAAGCCTACGAGCAGTACTTC
v_call: TRBV6-5; clone_size: -; d_call: -; j_call: TRBJ1-2; cdr3_aa: CASSPDSFGYTF; cdr3_nt: TGTGCCAGCAGTCCCGACAGCTTTGGCTACACCTTC
v_call: TRBV4-2; clone_size: -; d_call: TRBD1; j_call: TRBJ2-5; cdr3_aa: CASSTGGVQETQYF; cdr3_nt: TGTGCCAGCAGTACAGGGGGCGTGCAAGAGACCCAGTACTTC
v_call: TRBV7-2; clone_size: -; d_call: -; j_call: TRBJ2-2; cdr3_aa: CASSLGGITGELFF; cdr3_nt: TGTGCCAGCAGCCTAGGAGGGATCACCGGGGAGCTGTTTTTT
v_call: TRBV7-6; clone_size: -; d_call: TRBD2; j_call: TRBJ2-1; cdr3_aa: CASSFTSGSGVWNEQFF; cdr3_nt: TGTGCCAGCAGCTTTACTAGCGGGAGCGGTGTATGGAATGAGCAGTTCTTC
v_call: TRBV7-2; clone_size: -; d_call: TRBD2; j_call: TRBJ2-7; cdr3_aa: CASSLVSGGLAGLYEQYF; cdr3_nt: TGTGCCAGCAGCTTAGTTAGTGGGGGACTAGCGGGATTGTACGAGCAGTACTTC
v_call: TRBV5-1; clone_size: -; d_call: -; j_call: TRBJ2-1; cdr3_aa: CASSSTVNEQFF; cdr3_nt: TGCGCCAGCAGCTCCACGGTCAATGAGCAGTTCTTC
v_call: TRBV11-2; clone_size: once; d_call: TRBD1; j_call: TRBJ1-1; cdr3_aa: CASSLGQGAGEAFF; cdr3_nt: TGTGCCAGCAGCTTAGGACAGGGGGCCGGTGAAGCTTTCTTT
v_call: TRBV6-7; clone_size: once; d_call: TRBD1; j_call: TRBJ2-2; cdr3_aa: CASRHQDRGQTGELFF; cdr3_nt: TGTGCCAGCAGGCACCAGGACAGGGGGCAAACCGGGGAGCTGTTTTTT
v_call: TRBV28; clone_size: -; d_call: -; j_call: TRBJ2-3; cdr3_aa: CASGVGTDTQYF; cdr3_nt: TGTGCCAGCGGAGTAGGCACAGATACGCAGTATTTT
v_call: TRBV28; clone_size: -; d_call: -; j_call: TRBJ2-3; cdr3_aa: CASSLVAVLGGRGDTQYF; cdr3_nt: TGTGCCAGCAGTTTAGTGGCGGTCCTAGGGGGGCGCGGAGATACGCAGTATTTT
v_call: TRBV5-1; clone_size: -; d_call: TRBD2; j_call: TRBJ2-1; cdr3_aa: CASRLRPGLAGDNEQFF; cdr3_nt: TGCGCCAGCAGGCTCCGACCGGGACTAGCGGGTGATAATGAGCAGTTCTTC
v_call: TRBV28; clone_size: -; d_call: TRBD2; j_call: TRBJ2-7; cdr3_aa: CASSFPSGTSSYEQYF; cdr3_nt: TGTGCCAGCAGTTTCCCCAGCGGGACGAGTTCCTACGAGCAGTACTTC
v_call: TRBV5-4; clone_size: once; d_call: TRBD2; j_call: TRBJ2-7; cdr3_aa: CASSPGGTGTSGTYEQYF; cdr3_nt: TGTGCCAGCAGCCCGGGGGGTACCGGGACTAGCGGGACTTACGAGCAGTACTTC